The rows below give T cell receptor beta chains drawn from one sample of a study of blood T cell repertoires in COVID-19. Method: immunoSEQ multiplex PCR; TCRdb's copy keeps in-frame clones and lacks some. The sample lists roughly 200,000 clones, about four fifths occurring once. Sequenced input: peripheral blood. The source is a woman aged 80 or older with COVID-19, enrolled during active disease. Both conserved end residues are part of each CDR3. D genes are given only for firm matches. Only part of the rows carry a size: once, few, many, or a class if the clone is expanded.

d_gene | j_gene | abundance | v_gene | CDR3nt | CDR3aa
- | TRBJ2-5 | - | TRBV28 | TGTGCCAGCAGTTTGACAGCCACAGCTGGGACCCAGTACTTC | CASSLTATAGTQYF
- | TRBJ1-3 | few | TRBV7-2 | TGTGCCAGCAGCTCAAGGGGCCCTGGAAACACCATATATTTT | CASSSRGPGNTIYF
TRBD2 | TRBJ2-5 | - | TRBV7-9 | TGTGCCAGCTCTCTGGAGCGGGGGGCGGGGGAGACCCAGTACTTC | CASSLERGAGETQYF
- | TRBJ1-3 | once | TRBV5-1 | TGCGCCAGCAGCTTGCTACAGGCGTACTCTGGAAACACCATATATTTT | CASSLLQAYSGNTIYF
TRBD1 | TRBJ1-6 | - | TRBV11-3 | TGTGCCAGCAGCTTGGACAGGGGTTCACCCCTCCACTTT | CASSLDRGSPLHF
TRBD2 | TRBJ2-5 | - | TRBV7-8 | TGTGCCAGCAGCTCAGAGCGGGGGGGCGCGTCCCAGTACTTC | CASSSERGGASQYF
- | TRBJ1-2 | - | TRBV9 | TGTGCCAGCAGCGTAGGGTCGGGGGACTATGGCTACACCTTC | CASSVGSGDYGYTF
TRBD2 | TRBJ2-2 | - | TRBV5-1 | TGCGCCAGCAGCTTGGTAGCGGGCCAGGGTGAGGAGCTGTTTTTT | CASSLVAGQGEELFF
TRBD2 | TRBJ2-5 | - | TRBV3-1/TRBV3-2 | TGTGCCAGCAGCCACGGACTAGACCAAGAGACCCAGTACTTC | CASSHGLDQETQYF
- | TRBJ1-2 | once | TRBV6-5 | TGTGCCAGCAGTTACTCGATCGATCGCAGGGCCGGCTACACCTTC | CASSYSIDRRAGYTF
TRBD2 | TRBJ2-7 | - | TRBV2 | TGTGCCAGCAGTGAACAGGGAGGGAATCTCCACGAGCAGTACTTC | CASSEQGGNLHEQYF
- | TRBJ2-2 | - | TRBV11-2 | TGTGCCAGCAGCCAAGTAGTGGGGGAGCTGTTTTTT | CASSQVVGELFF
- | TRBJ1-1 | - | TRBV7-6 | TGTGCCAGCACTCAGGGTCAGAACACTGAAGCTTTCTTT | CASTQGQNTEAFF
- | TRBJ1-3 | - | TRBV19 | TGTGCCAGTAAGAACACGATCTCTGGAAACACCATATATTTT | CASKNTISGNTIYF
- | TRBJ2-3 | - | TRBV9 | TGTGCCAGCAGCGTAGGAGGCGACAGTCGCACAGATACGCAGTATTTT | CASSVGGDSRTDTQYF
- | TRBJ2-2 | - | TRBV6-5 | TGTGCCAGCAGCCGCGCAGGGGAGAACACCGGGGAGCTGTTTTTT | CASSRAGENTGELFF
TRBD1 | TRBJ2-6 | once | TRBV5-1 | TGCGCCAGCGGGACAGCCTTCTCTGGGGCCAACGTCCTGACTTTC | CASGTAFSGANVLTF
- | TRBJ2-5 | - | TRBV6-5 | TGTGCCAGCAGTCCAGGTCTCCAAGAGACCCAGTACTTC | CASSPGLQETQYF
- | TRBJ1-2 | - | TRBV5-1 | TGCGCCAGCAGCTGGCTCCAGACAGAGTTCAGTGGCTACACCTTC | CASSWLQTEFSGYTF
TRBD2 | TRBJ2-1 | - | TRBV3-1/TRBV3-2 | TGTGCCACAGAGGGAGGGAGGGGTAGTGAGCAGTTCTTC | CATEGGRGSEQFF
- | TRBJ1-1 | once | TRBV5-1 | TGCGCCAGCAGCTCGTCGGCCTTCCAGCGGGACCCTGAAGCTTTCTTT | CASSSSAFQRDPEAFF
- | TRBJ2-3 | - | TRBV18 | TGTGCCAGCTCACCACCTATGTCAGATACGCAGTATTTT | CASSPPMSDTQYF